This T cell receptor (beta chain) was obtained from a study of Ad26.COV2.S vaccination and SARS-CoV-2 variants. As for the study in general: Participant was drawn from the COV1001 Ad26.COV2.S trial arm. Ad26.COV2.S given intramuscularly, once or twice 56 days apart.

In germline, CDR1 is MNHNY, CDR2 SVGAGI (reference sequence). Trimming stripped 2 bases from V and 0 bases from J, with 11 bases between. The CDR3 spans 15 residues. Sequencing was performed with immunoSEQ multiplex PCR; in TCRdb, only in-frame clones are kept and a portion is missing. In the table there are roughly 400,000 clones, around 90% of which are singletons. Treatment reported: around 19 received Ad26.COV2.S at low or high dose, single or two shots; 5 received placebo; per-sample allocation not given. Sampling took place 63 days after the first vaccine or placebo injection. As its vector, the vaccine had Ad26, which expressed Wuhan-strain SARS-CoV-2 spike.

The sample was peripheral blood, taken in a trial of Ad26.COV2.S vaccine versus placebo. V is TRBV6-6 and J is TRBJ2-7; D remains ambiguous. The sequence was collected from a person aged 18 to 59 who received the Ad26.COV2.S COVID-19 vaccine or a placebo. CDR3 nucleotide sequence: TGTGCCAGCAGTTACCCCACGGCGGTCTCCTACGAGCAGTACTTC. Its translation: CASSYPTAVSYEQYF.